The TCR beta chain described here comes from a study of blood T cell repertoires in COVID-19 (dated by TCRdb to the early 2020s). In the study overall: The collaborator samples originated in the United States, Italy and Spain and spanned the acute and convalescent phases of COVID-19. Where available, HLA class I and class II types were obtained from metadata supplied by the sample provider rather than from assay-based typing. The repertoires were released in a freely available public database meant as a resource for research on the immune response to SARS-CoV-2. The prospective study material was composed of cDNA or gDNA derived from T cells, B-cell-depleted T cells, or PBMCs. Deeply sampled blood TCRbeta repertoires from subjects exposed to, actively infected with, or recovered from COVID-19 were included in the dataset. Samples came from the ongoing ImmuneRACE study (first 160 participants) plus 1,254 subjects from 6 global collaborators. A de-identified subject ID, COVID-19 status, age in years and sex were almost always included in the sample metadata. Overall study results and their limits: How much clinical and demographic metadata was included differed by source and by participant, and the metadata was provided uncurated.

TCRbeta CDR3 regions were amplified from genomic DNA using the immunoSEQ Assay, a bias-controlled multiplex PCR. The paper's processing steps were these. The number of nucleated cells in each sample was estimated from the amplification of reference gene primers within the assay. To quantify the absolute abundance of each unique TCRbeta CDR3 rearrangement, sequence reads were collapsed and filtered. For each sample, productive Simpson clonality was calculated as the square root of Simpson's diversity index across productive rearrangements. TCRdb mirrors the immuneACCESS table, restricted to in-frame sequences. Some clones are absent from its copies; in checked studies, under half trace to an unresolved V gene, and the reason for the others is unknown. V and J calls and clone size are as listed in that table; D and trimming were resolved from the DNA. A total of hundreds of thousands of clones appear in this sample, roughly 91% of them only once. The ten top clones hold roughly 10% of the sample.

Participants in the prospective study were aged about 18 to 95 years, lived in 24 United States geographic areas, and enrolled through a virtual design. To assign participants to cohorts, the prospective study relied on clinical history that participants themselves reported in a screening survey and a study questionnaire. Recovered participants in ImmuneRACE Cohort 3 were defined as having two consecutive negative NP/OP PCR tests, clearance from a healthcare professional, or resolution of symptoms. Each participant in the prospective study had whole blood, serum and a nasopharyngeal or oropharyngeal swab collected by mobile phlebotomists. Over a roughly 2-month period, participants in the prospective study had the option of providing additional blood draws and questionnaires. Prospective study blood samples were shipped either frozen or at room temperature before DNA extraction. Notes on this clone: Its specific antigen is unknown. No much larger clone exists at a distance of one base, and base qualities are not known.

CDR1 and CDR2, looked up from the germline V gene, are MNHNS and SASEGT. V and J are truncated by 2 bases and 2 bases respectively, leaving an intervening sequence of 12 bases. The CDR3 contains 15 residues, cysteine and phenylalanine counted. The kept DNA is CDR3 alone, 45 bases in frame from the first base. The sequence came from a man aged 35-49 years who had recovered from COVID-19. Sequenced input: PBMCs or T cells enriched from blood (not recorded which). The chain is made from TRBV6-1 and TRBJ2-5; TRBD2 is a weak D gene call, 5 bases matching. The DNA reads as follows: TGTGCCAGCAGTGAATCGGCAGGAGGACAAGAGACCCAGTACTTC. The resulting protein is CASSESAGGQETQYF.